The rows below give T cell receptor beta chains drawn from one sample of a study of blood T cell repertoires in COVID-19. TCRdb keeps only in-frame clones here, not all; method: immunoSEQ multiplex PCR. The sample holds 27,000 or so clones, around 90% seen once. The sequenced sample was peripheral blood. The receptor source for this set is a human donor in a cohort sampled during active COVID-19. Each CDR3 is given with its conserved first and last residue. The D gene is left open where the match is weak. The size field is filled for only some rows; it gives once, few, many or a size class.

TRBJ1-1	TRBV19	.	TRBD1	TGTGCCAGTAGTATGGGGCGGACAGGGGTCACTGAAGCTTTCTTT	CASSMGRTGVTEAFF
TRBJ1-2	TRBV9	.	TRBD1	TGTGCCAGCAGCACACGAGGGACAGGGAGTAACTATGGCTACACCTTC	CASSTRGTGSNYGYTF
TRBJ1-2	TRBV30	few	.	TGTGCCTGGAGTGTCGGGTTAGGGGATGGCTACACCTTC	CAWSVGLGDGYTF
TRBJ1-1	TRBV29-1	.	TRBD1	TGCAGCGTTGTCAGACAGGGGTCCACTGAAGCTTTCTTT	CSVVRQGSTEAFF
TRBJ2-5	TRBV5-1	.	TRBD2	TGCGCCAGCAGCTTTAATAGCGGGAACACCCAAGAGACCCAGTACTTC	CASSFNSGNTQETQYF
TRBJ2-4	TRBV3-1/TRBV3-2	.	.	TGTGCCAGCAGCCAAGTTGGGCGGGGCCGCAGGGGGGTAGGAAACATTCAGTACTTC	CASSQVGRGRRGVGNIQYF
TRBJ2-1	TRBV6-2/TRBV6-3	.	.	TGTGCCAGCAGCCGCGATCCCCATGAGCAGTTCTTC	CASSRDPHEQFF
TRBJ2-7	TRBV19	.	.	TGTGCCAGTAGTGGACAGAACCTCTACGAGCAGTACTTC	CASSGQNLYEQYF
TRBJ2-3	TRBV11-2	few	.	TGTGCCAGCAGCCCTTATAAGGAGGCTCGCACCGGTACGCAGTATTTT	CASSPYKEARTGTQYF
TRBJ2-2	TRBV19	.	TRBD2	TGTGCCAGTAGTAGGGGACTAGCGGGGGCGAGGACCGGGGAGCTGTTTTTT	CASSRGLAGARTGELFF
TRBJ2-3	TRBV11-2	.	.	TGTGCCAGCAGCTTAGGCGTGGGGAGGGGGGATACGCAGTATTTT	CASSLGVGRGDTQYF
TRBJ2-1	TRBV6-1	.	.	TGTGCCAGCAGTGAACCAGGGGCCGCCTACAATGAGCAGTTCTTC	CASSEPGAAYNEQFF
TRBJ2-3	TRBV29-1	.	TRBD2	TGCAGCGTTGAAGAGACTAGCCTCCCCACAGATACGCAGTATTTT	CSVEETSLPTDTQYF
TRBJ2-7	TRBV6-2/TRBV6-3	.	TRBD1	TGTGCCAGCAGTACAAACAGGGGTAGCTACGAGCAGTACTTC	CASSTNRGSYEQYF
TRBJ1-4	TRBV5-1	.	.	TGCGCCAGCAGCACCGGAGGTGATAATGAAAAACTGTTTTTT	CASSTGGDNEKLFF
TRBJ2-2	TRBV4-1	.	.	TGCGCCAGCAGCCAGGGTAACTCAGGGTCCGGGGAGCTGTTTTTT	CASSQGNSGSGELFF
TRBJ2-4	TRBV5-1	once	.	TGCGCCAGCAGTACCGGGGTCGCGGACGGGATTCAGTACTTC	CASSTGVADGIQYF
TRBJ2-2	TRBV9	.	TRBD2	TGTGCCAGCAGCGTCCTAGCGGGTCGTGGGGAGCTGTTTTTT	CASSVLAGRGELFF
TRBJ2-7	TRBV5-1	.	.	TGCGCCAGCAGCTTGGTTCTGGGGAGCTCCTACGAGCAGTACTTC	CASSLVLGSSYEQYF
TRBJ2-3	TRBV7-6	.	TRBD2	TGTGCCAGCAGCCCGCGGGGGGGAAGGGTCACAGATACGCAGTATTTT	CASSPRGGRVTDTQYF
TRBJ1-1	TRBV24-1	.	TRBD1	TGTGCCACCAGTGATCTGGACAGGGTGAACACTGAAGCTTTCTTT	CATSDLDRVNTEAFF
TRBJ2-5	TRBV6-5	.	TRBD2	TGTGCCAGCCCGACTAGCGGGGGAGAGACCCAGTACTTC	CASPTSGGETQYF
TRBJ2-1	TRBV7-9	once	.	TGTGCCAGCAGCTTACCGTCCTACAATGAGCAGTTCTTC	CASSLPSYNEQFF
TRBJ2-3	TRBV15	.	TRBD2	TGTGCCACCAGCAGAGATAGTTGGCTAGCGGGGCTTAGCACAGATACGCAGTATTTT	CATSRDSWLAGLSTDTQYF
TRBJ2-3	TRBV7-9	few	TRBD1	TGTGCCAGCAGCTTAGGCGCAGGGGGAAACACAGATACGCAGTATTTT	CASSLGAGGNTDTQYF
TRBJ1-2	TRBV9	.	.	TGTGCCAGCAGCCGGGGTGGGGATAACTATGGCTACACCTTC	CASSRGGDNYGYTF
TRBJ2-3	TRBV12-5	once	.	TGTGCTAGTGGTCCCCCGGGGGGCACAGATACGCAGTATTTT	CASGPPGGTDTQYF
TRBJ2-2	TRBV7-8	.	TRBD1	TGTGCCATCGCTACAGGGGCTATGAACACCGGGGAGCTGTTTTTT	CAIATGAMNTGELFF
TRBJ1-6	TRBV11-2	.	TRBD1	TGTGCCAGCAGCTTAGAGACAGGGGGCTTATCACCCCTCCACTTT	CASSLETGGLSPLHF
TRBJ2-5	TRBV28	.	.	TGTGCCAGCAGTTCCCTAGGAAACCTCCAAGAGACCCAGTACTTC	CASSSLGNLQETQYF
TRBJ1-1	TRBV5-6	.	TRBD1	TGTGCCAGCAGCGGGGACAGGGGAGAGACTGAAGCTTTCTTT	CASSGDRGETEAFF
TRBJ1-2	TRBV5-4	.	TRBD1	TGTGCCAGCAGCTTACGACAGGGGGCCTTTGGCTACACCTTC	CASSLRQGAFGYTF
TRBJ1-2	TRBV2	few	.	TGTGCCAGCAGAACCGACAGCTATGGCTACACCTTC	CASRTDSYGYTF
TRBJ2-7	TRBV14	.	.	TGTGCCAGCAGCCAAAGACAGAGCCCCTACGAGCAGTACTTC	CASSQRQSPYEQYF
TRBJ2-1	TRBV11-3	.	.	TGTGCCAGCAGCCAAGGACAGTACAATGAGCAGTTCTTC	CASSQGQYNEQFF
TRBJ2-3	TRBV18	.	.	TGTGCCAGCTCACCATCGGGTACGCAGTATTTT	CASSPSGTQYF
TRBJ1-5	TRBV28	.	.	TGTGCCAGCAGTTTATTTTATAGCAATCAGCCCCAGCATTTT	CASSLFYSNQPQHF
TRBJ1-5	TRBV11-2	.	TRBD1	TGTGCCAGCAGCTTAGCCGCAGGGGGCACCAATCAGCCCCAGCATTTT	CASSLAAGGTNQPQHF
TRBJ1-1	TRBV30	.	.	TGTGCCTGGAGAACGGGGGATAGGGCTTTCTTT	CAWRTGDRAFF
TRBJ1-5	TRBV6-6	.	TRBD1	TGTGCCATACAGGGGGCATGGAATCAGCCCCAGCATTTT	CAIQGAWNQPQHF
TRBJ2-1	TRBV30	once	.	TGTGCCTGGGGTACAGGAGATGAGCAGTTCTTC	CAWGTGDEQFF
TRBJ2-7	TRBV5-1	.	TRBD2	TGCGCCAGCAGCTTGGCGCCGACTAGCGATACCTACGAGCAGTACTTC	CASSLAPTSDTYEQYF